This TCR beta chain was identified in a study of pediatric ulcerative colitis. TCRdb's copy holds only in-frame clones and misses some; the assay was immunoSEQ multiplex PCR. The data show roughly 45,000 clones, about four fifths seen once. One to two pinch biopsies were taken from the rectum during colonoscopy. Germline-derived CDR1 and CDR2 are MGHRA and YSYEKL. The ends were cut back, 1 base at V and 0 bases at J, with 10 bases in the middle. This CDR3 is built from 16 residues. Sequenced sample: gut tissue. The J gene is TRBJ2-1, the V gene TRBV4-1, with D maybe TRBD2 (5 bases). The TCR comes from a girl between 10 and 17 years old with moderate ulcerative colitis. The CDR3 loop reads CASSQVLGDSYNEQFF. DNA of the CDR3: TGCGCCAGCAGCCAAGTTCTCGGGGACTCCTACAATGAGCAGTTCTTC.